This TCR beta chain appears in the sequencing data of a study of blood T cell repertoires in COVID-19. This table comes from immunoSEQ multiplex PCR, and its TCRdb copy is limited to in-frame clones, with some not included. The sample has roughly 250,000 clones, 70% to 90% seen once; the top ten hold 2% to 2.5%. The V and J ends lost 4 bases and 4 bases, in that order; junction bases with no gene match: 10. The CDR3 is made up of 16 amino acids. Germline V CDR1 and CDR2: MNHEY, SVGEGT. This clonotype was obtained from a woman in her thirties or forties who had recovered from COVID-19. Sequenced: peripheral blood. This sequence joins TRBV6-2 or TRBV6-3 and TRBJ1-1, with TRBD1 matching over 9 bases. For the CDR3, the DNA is TGTGCCAGCAGTTCCGTCCCGGGACAGGGAACCACTGAAGCTTTCTTT. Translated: CASSSVPGQGTTEAFF.